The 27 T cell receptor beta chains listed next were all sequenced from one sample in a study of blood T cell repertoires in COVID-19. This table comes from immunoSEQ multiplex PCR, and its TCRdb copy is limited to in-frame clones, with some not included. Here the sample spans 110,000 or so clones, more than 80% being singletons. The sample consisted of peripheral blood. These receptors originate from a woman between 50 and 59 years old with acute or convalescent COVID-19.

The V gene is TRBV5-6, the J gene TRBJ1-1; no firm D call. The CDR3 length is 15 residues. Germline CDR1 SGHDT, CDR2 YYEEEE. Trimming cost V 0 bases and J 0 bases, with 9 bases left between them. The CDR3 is CASSLDEDMNTEAFF. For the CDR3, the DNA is TGTGCCAGCAGCTTGGATGAAGACATGAACACTGAAGCTTTCTTT.

CDR3 region: CASNDREPGELFF. CDR3 bases: TGTGCCAGCAACGACAGGGAACCCGGGGAGCTGTTTTTT. The genes are TRBV7-9 and TRBJ2-2; 7 positions agree with TRBD1. After removal of 7 bases from V and 6 bases from J, the junction contained 5 bases not matched to a gene. From germline, CDR1 is SEHNR and CDR2 FQNEAQ (reference sequence). CDR3 length equals 13 residues. The full variable domain, its missing parts supplied by reference TRBV7-9 and TRBJ2-2, is DTGVSQNPRHKITKRGQNVTFRCDPISEHNRLYWYRQTLGQGPEFLTYFQNEAQLEKSRLLSDRFSAERPKGSFSTLEIQRTEQGDSAMYLCASNDREPGELFFGEGSRLTVL.

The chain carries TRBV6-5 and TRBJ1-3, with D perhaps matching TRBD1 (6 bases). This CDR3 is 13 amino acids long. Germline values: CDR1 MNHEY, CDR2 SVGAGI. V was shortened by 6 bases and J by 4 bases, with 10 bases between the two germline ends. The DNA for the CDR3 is TGTGCCAGCAGCCCAGGGGTCGGAAACACCATATATTTT. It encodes CASSPGVGNTIYF.

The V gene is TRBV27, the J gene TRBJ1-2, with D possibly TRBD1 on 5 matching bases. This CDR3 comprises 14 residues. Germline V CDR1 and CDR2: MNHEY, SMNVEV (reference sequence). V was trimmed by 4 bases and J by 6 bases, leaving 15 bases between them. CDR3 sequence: CASSYSWGGDGYTF. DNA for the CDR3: TGTGCCAGCAGTTACTCCTGGGGAGGGGATGGCTACACCTTC.

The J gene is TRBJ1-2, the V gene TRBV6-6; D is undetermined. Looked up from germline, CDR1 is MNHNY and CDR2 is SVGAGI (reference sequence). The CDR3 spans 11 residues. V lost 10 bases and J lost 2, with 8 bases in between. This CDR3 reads CATGKNYGYTF. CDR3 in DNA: TGTGCCACCGGGAAGAACTATGGCTACACCTTC.

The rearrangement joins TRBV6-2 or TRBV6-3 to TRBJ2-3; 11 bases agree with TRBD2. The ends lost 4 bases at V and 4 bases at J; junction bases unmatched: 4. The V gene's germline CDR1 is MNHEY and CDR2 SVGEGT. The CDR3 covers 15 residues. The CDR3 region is CASSSTSGTPDTQYF. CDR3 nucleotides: TGTGCCAGCAGTTCGACTAGCGGGACCCCAGATACGCAGTATTTT.

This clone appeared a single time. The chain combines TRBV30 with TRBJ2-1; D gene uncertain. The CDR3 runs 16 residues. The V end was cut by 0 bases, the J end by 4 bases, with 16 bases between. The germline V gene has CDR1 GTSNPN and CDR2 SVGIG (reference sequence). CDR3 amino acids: CAWSVQTSRSYNEQFF. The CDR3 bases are TGTGCCTGGAGTGTACAGACCTCAAGGTCGTACAATGAGCAGTTCTTC.

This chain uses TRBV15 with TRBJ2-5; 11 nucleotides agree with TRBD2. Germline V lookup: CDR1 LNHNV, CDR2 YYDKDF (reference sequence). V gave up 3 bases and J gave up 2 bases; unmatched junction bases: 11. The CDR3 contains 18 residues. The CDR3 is CATSSGPGLAGGQETQYF. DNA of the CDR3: TGTGCCACCAGCAGCGGGCCCGGGCTAGCGGGGGGTCAAGAGACCCAGTACTTC.

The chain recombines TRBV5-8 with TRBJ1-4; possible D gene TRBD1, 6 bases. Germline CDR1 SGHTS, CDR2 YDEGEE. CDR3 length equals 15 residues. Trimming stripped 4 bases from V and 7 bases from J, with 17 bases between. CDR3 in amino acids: CASSRGARGSEKLFF. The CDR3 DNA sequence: TGTGCCAGCAGCAGAGGGGCAAGGGGGAGTGAAAAACTGTTTTTT. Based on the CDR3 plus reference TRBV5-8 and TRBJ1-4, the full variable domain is EAGVTQSPTHLIKTRGQQATLRCSPISGHTSVYWYQQALGLGLQFLLWYDEGEERNRGNFPPRFSGRQFPNYSSELNVNALELEDSALYLCASSRGARGSEKLFFGSGTQLSVL.

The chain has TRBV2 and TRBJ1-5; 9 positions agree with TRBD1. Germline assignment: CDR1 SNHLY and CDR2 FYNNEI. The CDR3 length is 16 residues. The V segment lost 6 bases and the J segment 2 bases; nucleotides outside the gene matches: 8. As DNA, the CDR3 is TGTGCCAGCAGAACCGGGACAGGGATTCGCAATCAGCCCCAGCATTTT. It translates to CASRTGTGIRNQPQHF.

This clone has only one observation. The CDR3 DNA is TGTGCCACCAGTGATCCGACAGGTGGGGGTACGGGCAATCAGCCCCAGCATTTT. Translation: CATSDPTGGGTGNQPQHF. This chain connects TRBV24-1 to TRBJ1-5; TRBD1 might be the D (6 bases). Germline values: CDR1 KGHDR, CDR2 SFDVKD. The CDR3 has 18 amino acids. The V end was cut by 3 bases, the J end by 2 bases, with 19 bases between.

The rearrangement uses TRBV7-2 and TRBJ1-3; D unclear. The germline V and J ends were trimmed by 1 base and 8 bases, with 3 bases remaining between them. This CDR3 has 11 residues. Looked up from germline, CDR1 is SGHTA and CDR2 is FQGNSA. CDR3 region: CASSLVDTIYF. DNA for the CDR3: TGTGCCAGCAGCTTAGTAGACACCATATATTTT.

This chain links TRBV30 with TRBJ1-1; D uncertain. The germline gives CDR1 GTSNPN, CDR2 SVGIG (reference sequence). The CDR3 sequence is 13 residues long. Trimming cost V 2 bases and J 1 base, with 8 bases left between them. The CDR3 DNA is TGTGCCTGGAGTAGGCAGGAGAACACTGAAGCTTTCTTT. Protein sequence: CAWSRQENTEAFF.

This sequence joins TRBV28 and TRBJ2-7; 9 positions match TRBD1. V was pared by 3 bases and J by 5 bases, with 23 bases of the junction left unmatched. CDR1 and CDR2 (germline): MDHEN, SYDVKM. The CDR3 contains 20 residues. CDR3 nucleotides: TGTGCCAGCAGTTTTTCCTCCGATCCTGGGCCGGGACAGGGTGACGACGAGCAGTACTTC. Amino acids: CASSFSSDPGPGQGDDEQYF.

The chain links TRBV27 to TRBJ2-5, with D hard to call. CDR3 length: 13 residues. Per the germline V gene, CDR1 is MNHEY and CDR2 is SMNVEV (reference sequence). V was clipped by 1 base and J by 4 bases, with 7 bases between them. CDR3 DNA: TGTGCCAGCAGTTTATTTCGAGGAGAGACCCAGTACTTC. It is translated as CASSLFRGETQYF.

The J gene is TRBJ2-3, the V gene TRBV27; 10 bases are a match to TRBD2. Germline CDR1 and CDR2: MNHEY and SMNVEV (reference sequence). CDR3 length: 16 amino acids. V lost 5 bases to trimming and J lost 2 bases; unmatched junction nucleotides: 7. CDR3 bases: TGTGCCAGCAGTGTCTCTAGCGGGGGACCCACAGATACGCAGTATTTT. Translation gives CASSVSSGGPTDTQYF.

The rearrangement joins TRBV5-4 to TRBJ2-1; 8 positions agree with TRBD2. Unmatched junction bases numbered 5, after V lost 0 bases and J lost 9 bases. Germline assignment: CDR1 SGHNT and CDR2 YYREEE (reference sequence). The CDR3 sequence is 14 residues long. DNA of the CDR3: TGTGCCAGCAGCTTGGTAGCGGGGAACACTGAGCAGTTCTTC. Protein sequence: CASSLVAGNTEQFF.

The CDR3, as DNA: TGCGCCAGCAGGGGACAAGGGGGTCGAATTGAAGCTTTCTTT. This sequence encodes CASRGQGGRIEAFF. The J gene is TRBJ1-1, the V gene TRBV4-1; tentatively, D is TRBD1 (6 bases). The V end lost 6 bases, the J end lost 7 bases, and 18 bases lay between the germline ends. The V gene's germline CDR1 is MGHRA and CDR2 YSYEKL. The CDR3 sequence is 14 residues long.

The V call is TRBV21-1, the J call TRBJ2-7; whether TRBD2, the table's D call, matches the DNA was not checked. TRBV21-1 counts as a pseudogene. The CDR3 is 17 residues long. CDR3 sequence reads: CATTGLADFVGTYEQYF. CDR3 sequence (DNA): TGTGCCACCACCGGACTAGCGGACTTCGTCGGGACCTACGAGCAGTACTTC.

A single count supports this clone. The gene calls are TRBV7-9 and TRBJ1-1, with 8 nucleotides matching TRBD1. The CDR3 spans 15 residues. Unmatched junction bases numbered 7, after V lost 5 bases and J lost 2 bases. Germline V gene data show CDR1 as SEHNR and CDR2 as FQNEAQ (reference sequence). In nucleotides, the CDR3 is TGTGCCAGCAGCCACAGACAGGGGAGTAACACTGAAGCTTTCTTT. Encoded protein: CASSHRQGSNTEAFF.

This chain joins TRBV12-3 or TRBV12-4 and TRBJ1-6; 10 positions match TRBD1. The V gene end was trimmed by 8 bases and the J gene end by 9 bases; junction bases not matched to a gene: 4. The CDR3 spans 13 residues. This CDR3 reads CASGTGVFSPLHF. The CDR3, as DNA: TGTGCCAGCGGGACAGGGGTTTTTTCACCCCTCCACTTT.

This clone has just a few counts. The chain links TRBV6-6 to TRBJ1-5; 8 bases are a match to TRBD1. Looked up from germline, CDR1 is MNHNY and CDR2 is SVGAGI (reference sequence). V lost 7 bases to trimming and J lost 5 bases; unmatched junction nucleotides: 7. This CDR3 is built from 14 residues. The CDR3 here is CASNDRGNDQPQHF. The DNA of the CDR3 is TGTGCCAGCAATGACAGGGGCAACGATCAGCCCCAGCATTTT.

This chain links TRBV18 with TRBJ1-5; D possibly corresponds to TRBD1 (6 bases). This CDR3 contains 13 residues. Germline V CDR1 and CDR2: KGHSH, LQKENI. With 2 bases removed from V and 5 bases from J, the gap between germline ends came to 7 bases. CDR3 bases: TGTGCCAGCTCACCAGCAGGGGATCAGCCCCAGCATTTT. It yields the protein CASSPAGDQPQHF.

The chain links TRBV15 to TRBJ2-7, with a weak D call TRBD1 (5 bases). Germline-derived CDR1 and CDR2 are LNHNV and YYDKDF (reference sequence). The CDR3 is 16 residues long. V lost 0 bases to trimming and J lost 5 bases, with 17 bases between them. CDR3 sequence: CATSRDWPAQGNEQYF. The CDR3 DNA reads TGTGCCACCAGCAGAGATTGGCCCGCGCAGGGCAACGAGCAGTACTTC.

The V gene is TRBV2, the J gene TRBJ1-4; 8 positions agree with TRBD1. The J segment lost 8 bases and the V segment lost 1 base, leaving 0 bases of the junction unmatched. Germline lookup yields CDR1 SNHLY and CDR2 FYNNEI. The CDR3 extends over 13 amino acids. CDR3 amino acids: CASSEGTGEKLFF. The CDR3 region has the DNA TGTGCCAGCAGTGAAGGGACAGGGGAAAAACTGTTTTTT.

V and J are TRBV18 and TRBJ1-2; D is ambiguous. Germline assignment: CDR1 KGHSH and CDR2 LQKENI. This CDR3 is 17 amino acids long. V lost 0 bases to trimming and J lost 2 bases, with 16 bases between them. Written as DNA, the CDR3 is TGTGCCAGCTCACCACCGTACCCGGCAGCGGGCAACTATGGCTACACCTTC. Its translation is CASSPPYPAAGNYGYTF.

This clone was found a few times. CDR3 DNA: TGTGCCAGCAGTTACCGAACCGGGACAGGCTGGTCACCCCTCCACTTT. Translated, it gives CASSYRTGTGWSPLHF. This chain connects TRBV6-5 to TRBJ1-6; the match to TRBD1 covers 8 bases. The CDR3 covers 16 residues. Germline V gene lookup returns CDR1 MNHEY and CDR2 SVGAGI. The trim removed 2 bases at V and 10 bases at J, leaving 10 bases unmatched.